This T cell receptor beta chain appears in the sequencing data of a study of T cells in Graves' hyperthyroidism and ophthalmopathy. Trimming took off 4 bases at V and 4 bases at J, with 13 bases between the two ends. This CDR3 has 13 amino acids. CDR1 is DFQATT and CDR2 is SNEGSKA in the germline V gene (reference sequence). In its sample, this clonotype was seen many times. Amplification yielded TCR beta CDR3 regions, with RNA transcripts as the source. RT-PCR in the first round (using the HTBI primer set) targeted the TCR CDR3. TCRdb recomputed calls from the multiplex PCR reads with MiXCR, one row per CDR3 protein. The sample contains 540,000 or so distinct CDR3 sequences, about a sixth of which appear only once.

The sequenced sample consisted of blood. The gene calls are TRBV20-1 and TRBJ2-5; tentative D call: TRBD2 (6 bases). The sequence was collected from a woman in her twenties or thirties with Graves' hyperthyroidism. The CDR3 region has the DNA TGCAGTGCTACCGGGAGTGACAGAGAGACCCAGTACTTC. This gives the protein CSATGSDRETQYF.